This T cell receptor (beta chain) stems from a study of T-cell memory formation after mild COVID-19 (dated by TCRdb to the early 2020s). About the study as a whole: Most TCR sequence clusters were specific to one of the two donors. In a couple of donors, T-cell clones that expanded and contracted after mild COVID-19 were tracked by sequencing TCRalpha and TCRbeta repertoires over time. The cohort was made up of two young adult volunteers, one female and one male, who were previously healthy. Study-wide findings and limitations: Whether the second-wave clones peaking on day 37 were SARS-CoV-2 specific was not confirmed. The study included only a couple of mild cases, and larger cohorts that include severe cases with pre-infection samples were judged to be necessary. Some responding clones were detected in pre-infection memory, suggesting pre-existing cross-reactive memory T cells joined the SARS-CoV-2 response. Balanced CD4/CD8 phenotypes were observed for clones contracting from day 15 to 85, whereas a bias towards CD4+ was observed for a second wave of clones expanding from day 15 to 37. Contracting CD4+ clones appeared mostly in the CM and EM memory subsets, whereas CD8+ clones were enriched in EMRA.

PBMCs were isolated by Ficoll-Paque density gradient centrifugation. Sequencing was carried out with an Illumina NovaSeq 6000. TCRalpha and TCRbeta cDNA libraries were constructed by 5'RACE with constant-segment primers, with sample barcodes and unique molecular identifiers being introduced. RNA was extracted from every sample with Trizol reagent. Libraries were amplified in two PCR steps, with a second sample barcode and Illumina TruSeq adapters added in the second step. Sequencing of libraries was performed on an Illumina NovaSeq with 2 x 150 bp paired-end reads. The original methods were these. Reads were demultiplexed and collapsed into UMI-guided consensus sequences with migec v1.2.7. Using mixcr v2.1.11, the UMI consensuses were aligned to TRA and TRB V and J templates and assembled into clonotypes. Expanded or contracted clonotypes were those called significant by both edgeR and NoisET, with noise models trained on biological replicates. edgeR calls used a false discovery rate-adjusted p below 0.01 and a log2 fold-change threshold of 1. As an exploratory analysis of dynamics, max-normalized trajectories of the 1000 most abundant clonotypes were examined with PCA combined with hierarchical clustering. Separately sequenced CD4+ and CD8+ repertoires were used to assign the CD4 or CD8 phenotype of responding clones. Starting from the raw public reads, TCRdb applied fastp trimming at Q25, assembled clones with MiXCR and retained in-frame beta chains. Merged by CDR3 protein, the rows form single entries marked with the most common genes and DNA. V and J calls and clone size were set by TCRdb, not the authors. In all, the sample holds about 360,000 distinct CDR3 sequences, and approximately 12% of those were seen once. The ten top clones hold about 22% of the sample.

At the junction V is shortened by 1 base and J by 7 bases; bases outside the gene matches: 8. The CDR3 has 16 amino acids, counting the end cysteine and phenylalanine. CDR3 DNA is the only sequence kept; it has 48 bases, read in frame from the first base. CDR1 DFQATT and CDR2 SNEGSKA are derived from the germline V gene (reference sequence). A note on this clonotype: Its antigen remains undetermined. Base qualities are not recorded, but no much larger clone differs from it by a single base.

The chain couples TRBV20-1 to TRBJ2-1; 12 junctional bases match TRBD1. The sequencing sample was made of PBMCs or a T cell subset sorted from them (not recorded which). The receptor was isolated from a man between 18 and 29 years old who had mild COVID-19 (a few samples of this study predate the infection). The sample titles of this study are shuffled in the database, so cell type and time point are left out; the donor was told from shared clones. The CDR3 reads CSARVPAGQGANEQFF. The nucleotide sequence reads as follows: TGCAGTGCTAGAGTACCTGCGGGACAGGGGGCGAATGAGCAGTTCTTC.